This TCR beta chain was documented in a study of identical twins. Study observations and caveats: Out-of-frame sharing of TCR alpha in monozygotic twins was underestimated by models. There were fewer insertions in abundant cord blood beta clonotypes, but memory repertoires showed no such pattern.

Germline CDR1 and CDR2: DFQATT and SNEGSKA (reference sequence). The CDR3 is 15 amino acids. V was pared by 3 bases and J by 3 bases, with 7 bases of the junction left unmatched. Comment on this clonotype: Its antigen is not identified.

TCRdb recomputed calls from the 5' RACE reads with MiXCR, one row per CDR3 protein. The table includes approximately 890,000 distinct CDR3 sequences, around 12% detected once. All of the donors were Caucasians in good health. These data also formed part of another study, on yellow fever vaccine responses in identical twins.

The sample was PBMCs. The chain is built from TRBV20-1 and TRBJ2-1; TRBD1 agrees at 8 bases. This receptor was obtained from a woman aged 18 to 35 in good health. The CDR3 protein is CSASPNTGGYNEQFF. The CDR3 coding sequence is TGCAGTGCTAGTCCCAACACAGGGGGCTACAATGAGCAGTTCTTC.